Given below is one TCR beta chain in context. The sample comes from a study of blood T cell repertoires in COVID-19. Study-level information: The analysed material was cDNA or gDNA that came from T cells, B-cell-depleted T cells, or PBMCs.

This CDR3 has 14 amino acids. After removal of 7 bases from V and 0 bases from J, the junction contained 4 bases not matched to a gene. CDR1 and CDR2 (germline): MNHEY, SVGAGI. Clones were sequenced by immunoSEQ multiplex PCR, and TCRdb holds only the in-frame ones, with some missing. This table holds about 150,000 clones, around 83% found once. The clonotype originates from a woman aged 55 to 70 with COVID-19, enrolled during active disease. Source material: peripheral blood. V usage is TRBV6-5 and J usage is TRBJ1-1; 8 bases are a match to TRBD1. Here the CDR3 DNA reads TGTGCCAGCATTAACAGGGGGATGAACACTGAAGCTTTCTTT. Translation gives CASINRGMNTEAFF.